The rows below give T cell receptor beta chains drawn from one sample of a study of cytomegalovirus exposure and HLA in healthy donors. Profiled with immunoSEQ multiplex PCR; TCRdb holds only in-frame clones, not every one. In the table there are 200,000 to 250,000 clones, approximately 87% of which are singletons. What was sequenced was PBMCs. Source of these receptors: a woman younger than 35 in good health and CMV-seronegative. Each CDR3 is given with its conserved first and last residue. The D gene is left open where the match is weak. The size entry is marked missing in some rows and otherwise reads once, few, many or a size class.

V	size	D	J	DNA	CDR3
TRBV19	few	.	TRBJ1-2	TGTGCCAGTACCGCTCCAGCATCCCCCTCTGGCTACACCTTC	CASTAPASPSGYTF
TRBV29-1	few	.	TRBJ2-1	TGCAGCGTTGACGGAAGGGAAGGGCAGTTCTTC	CSVDGREGQFF
TRBV6-1	once	.	TRBJ1-4	TGTGCCAGCAGCCGACAGGTGTATGAAAAACTGTTTTTT	CASSRQVYEKLFF
TRBV2	.	.	TRBJ2-1	TGTGCCAGCAGTTGGACTGGGGGGCACAATGAGCAGTTCTTC	CASSWTGGHNEQFF
TRBV27	once	.	TRBJ2-7	TGTGCCAGCAGTCGAGGCTACGAGCAGTACTTC	CASSRGYEQYF
TRBV27	.	TRBD2	TRBJ2-1	TGTGCCAGCAGTTCAGGGACTAGCGGGACGAGCTCCTACAATGAGCAGTTCTTC	CASSSGTSGTSSYNEQFF
TRBV5-1	.	TRBD1	TRBJ1-1	TGCGCCAGCAGCTTGGGTATACAGGGGGATAGGGCTTTCTTT	CASSLGIQGDRAFF
TRBV19	.	.	TRBJ1-3	TGTGCCAGTAGTATTAGGACCCTCTCTGGAAACACCATATATTTT	CASSIRTLSGNTIYF
TRBV13	.	.	TRBJ2-7	TGTGCCAGCAGCTTAGGGACGGGGTGGGAGCAGTACTTC	CASSLGTGWEQYF
TRBV6-6	.	TRBD1	TRBJ2-7	TGTGCCAGCAGCCCCGGACAGGGAGCCTACGAGCAGTACTTC	CASSPGQGAYEQYF
TRBV30	.	TRBD1	TRBJ2-3	TGTGCCTGGGGGACAGGGAGTAGGTCAGATACGCAGTATTTT	CAWGTGSRSDTQYF
TRBV27	.	.	TRBJ2-2	TGTGCCAGCAGCTGGGGCAGGAACACCGGGGAGCTGTTTTTT	CASSWGRNTGELFF
TRBV6-4	.	.	TRBJ1-2	TGTGCCAGCAGTGTCAGCAAAAACTATGGCTACACCTTC	CASSVSKNYGYTF
TRBV29-1	.	.	TRBJ2-1	TGCAGCATCCGCTGGGGCACTGAGCAGTTCTTC	CSIRWGTEQFF
TRBV10-1	.	.	TRBJ1-1	TGCGCCAGCAGTGCCAACAGGGTGAACACTGAAGCTTTCTTT	CASSANRVNTEAFF
TRBV29-1	.	.	TRBJ1-1	TGCAGCGTTGAAGATCAGGGGCAGGGAGACACTGAAGCTTTCTTT	CSVEDQGQGDTEAFF
TRBV6-1	.	.	TRBJ2-7	TGTGCCAGCAGTGAAGCAAGGACAGCCTTATACGAGCAGTACTTC	CASSEARTALYEQYF
TRBV5-1	.	TRBD2	TRBJ2-5	TGCGCCAGCAGCTTGGCCGGGACTAGCGCTCAAGAGACCCAGTACTTC	CASSLAGTSAQETQYF
TRBV5-4	.	.	TRBJ2-5	TGTGCCAGCAGCTTTGTGGGTCTGGAAGAGACCCAGTACTTC	CASSFVGLEETQYF
TRBV6-4	.	.	TRBJ2-7	TGTGCCAGCAGATACGAGCAGTACTTC	CASRYEQYF
TRBV30	.	TRBD1	TRBJ1-5	TGTGCCTGGAGTAGACAGGGGAATCAGCCCCAGCATTTT	CAWSRQGNQPQHF
TRBV9	.	.	TRBJ2-5	TGTGCCAGCAGCGGATGGGGGGCCGGCCAAGAGACCCAGTACTTC	CASSGWGAGQETQYF
TRBV9	.	.	TRBJ1-2	TGTGCCAGCAGTTCCGGGGGGGAAATGAGCTATGGCTACACCTTC	CASSSGGEMSYGYTF
TRBV7-9	few	.	TRBJ1-2	TGTGCCAGCACCCCGGAAGTTAACTATGGCTACACCTTC	CASTPEVNYGYTF
TRBV5-1	few	TRBD2	TRBJ2-2	TGCGCCAGCCGGGCTAGCGGGGACACCGGGGAGCTGTTTTTT	CASRASGDTGELFF
TRBV15	.	.	TRBJ1-1	TGTGCCACCAGCAGAGATAACGGTGAAGCTTTCTTT	CATSRDNGEAFF
TRBV5-1	.	.	TRBJ2-2	TGCGCCACCCAGGGACACGCGAACACCGGGGAGCTGTTTTTT	CATQGHANTGELFF
TRBV6-5	.	.	TRBJ1-2	TGTGCCAGCAGTTCGGGACCGGGGGGTGGCTACACCTTC	CASSSGPGGGYTF
TRBV18	.	.	TRBJ2-5	TGTGCCAGCTCACCACCGAATGGCGAGGAGACCCAGTACTTC	CASSPPNGEETQYF
TRBV30	.	.	TRBJ1-1	TGTGCCTGGCAACAGCCCATGAACACTGAAGCTTTCTTT	CAWQQPMNTEAFF
TRBV27	.	.	TRBJ1-2	TGTGCCAGCAGTTTAGGGACAAGGGTGGGTTTGAGTGGCTACACCTTC	CASSLGTRVGLSGYTF
TRBV7-3	.	.	TRBJ2-1	TGTGCCAGCAGCTTAACAGGGTCTACCTACAATGAGCAGTTCTTC	CASSLTGSTYNEQFF
TRBV28	.	.	TRBJ2-3	TGTGCCAGCAGTTTTGGTCTCGATACGCAGTATTTT	CASSFGLDTQYF
TRBV28	.	.	TRBJ2-7	TGTGCCAGCAAGCGGACAGACCCAACGGTGGGAGAGCAGTACTTC	CASKRTDPTVGEQYF
TRBV9	once	.	TRBJ1-4	TGTGCCAGCAGCGTCTCTCGGGGGTTTAATGAAAAACTGTTTTTT	CASSVSRGFNEKLFF
TRBV9	.	.	TRBJ2-3	TGTGCCAGCAGCCCCACCGGACTGAGCACAGATACGCAGTATTTT	CASSPTGLSTDTQYF
TRBV27	.	.	TRBJ2-1	TGTGCCAGCAGTTTAAATTCGGATGAGCAGTTCTTC	CASSLNSDEQFF
TRBV9	.	TRBD2	TRBJ2-1	TGTGCCAGCAGCGTGTCCCGACTAGCTCCCTACAATGAGCAGTTCTTC	CASSVSRLAPYNEQFF
TRBV1	once	.	TRBJ2-1	TGCACCAGCAGGGGACTAGCCCACCACAATGAGCAGTTCTTC	CTSRGLAHHNEQFF
TRBV9	few	.	TRBJ2-1	TGTGCCAGCAGCCTTAGCCCCACTCCCCGGGATACGGAATTCTTC	CASSLSPTPRDTEFF
TRBV28	.	TRBD2	TRBJ2-1	TGTGCCAGCAGTCCCCTCGGGGGGTACAATGAGCAGTTCTTC	CASSPLGGYNEQFF
TRBV5-6	.	TRBD2	TRBJ2-5	TGTGCCAGCAGCCTTCCTAGCGGGGGGGAGACCCAGTACTTC	CASSLPSGGETQYF
TRBV2	few	.	TRBJ1-5	TGTGCCACCCTAGACAGTCCCAATCAGCCCCAGCATTTT	CATLDSPNQPQHF
TRBV7-3	.	.	TRBJ2-7	TGTGCCAGCAGCTTAACCCCGGGCAGTTCCTACGAGCAGTACTTC	CASSLTPGSSYEQYF
TRBV11-2	.	TRBD1	TRBJ1-2	TGTGCCAGCAGCGTCGAGGGGGCTATTTATGGCTACACCTTC	CASSVEGAIYGYTF
TRBV7-8	many	.	TRBJ1-5	TGTGCCAGCAGCTTCGAAGAGTATCAGCCCCAGCATTTT	CASSFEEYQPQHF
TRBV30	.	TRBD2	TRBJ2-5	TGTGCCTGGACCCAGGGCATCAGAACTAGCGCGGGGGGTGTGGAGACCCAGTACTTC	CAWTQGIRTSAGGVETQYF
TRBV11-2	.	TRBD1	TRBJ1-1	TGTGCCAGCAGCTTTCGGCTGACAGGGGGTGGAGCTTTCTTT	CASSFRLTGGGAFF
TRBV2	.	TRBD1	TRBJ1-2	TGTGCCAGCAGTGGCCGCAGGGGGCATGGTGGCTACACCTTC	CASSGRRGHGGYTF
TRBV2	few	.	TRBJ1-1	TGTGCCAGCAGTGTTATGACTCAGACGGAAGCTTTCTTT	CASSVMTQTEAFF
TRBV10-3	.	TRBD1	TRBJ1-1	TGTGCCATCAGGGGGACAGGTGAAGCTTTCTTT	CAIRGTGEAFF
TRBV1	.	.	TRBJ2-1	TGCACCAGCAGCCATAACGAAACTTTGACTAGCGGGAAATACAATGAGCAGTTCTTC	CTSSHNETLTSGKYNEQFF
TRBV5-1	.	.	TRBJ1-1	TGCGCCAGCAGCTTGACAGGGTCAGGCACTGAAGCTTTCTTT	CASSLTGSGTEAFF
TRBV5-1	.	.	TRBJ2-2	TGCGCCAGCAGGTTGGACAGTTTAACCGGGGAGCTGTTTTTT	CASRLDSLTGELFF
TRBV27	.	.	TRBJ2-7	TGTGCCAGCAGTCCCACAGCGAGGGGGAGCTCCTACGAGCAGTACTTC	CASSPTARGSSYEQYF